Listed below are T cell receptor beta chains from one sample, sequenced in a study of PD-L1 blockade in urothelial cancer. TCRdb's table, derived via immunoSEQ multiplex PCR, lists solely in-frame clones and lacks some. The sample lists 30,000 to 50,000 clones, roughly nine tenths occurring once. Material: PBMCs, obtained around atezolizumab (anti-PD-L1) treatment. The receptors here all came from a woman aged 55-69 years with urothelial cancer. CDR3s include the opening cysteine and the closing phenylalanine or tryptophan. The D gene is left open where the match is weak. Some rows mark clone size as missing; the rest say once, few, many or name a class of expanded clone.

V	J	size	D	CDR3	DNA
TRBV6-1	TRBJ1-2	NA	NA	CASSQLTGYDYGYTF	TGTGCCAGCAGTCAGCTAACAGGGTACGACTATGGCTACACCTTC
TRBV7-9	TRBJ2-5	NA	TRBD2	CASSSRGVAAKKYF	TGTGCCAGCAGCTCGCGGGGGGTAGCGGCGAAGAAGTACTTC
TRBV27	TRBJ2-1	once	TRBD2	CASSWTSGMYNEQFF	TGTGCCAGCAGTTGGACTAGCGGGATGTACAATGAGCAGTTCTTC
TRBV6-5	TRBJ2-5	NA	TRBD2	CASSYTGAGVETQYF	TGTGCCAGCAGTTACACGGGAGCGGGAGTGGAGACCCAGTACTTC
TRBV5-4	TRBJ2-1	NA	NA	CASSLDLSSYNEQFF	TGTGCCAGCAGCTTAGACTTGAGCTCCTACAATGAGCAGTTCTTC
TRBV19	TRBJ1-5	once	TRBD1	CASSKPGQGGNQPQHF	TGTGCCAGTAGTAAGCCCGGACAGGGTGGCAATCAGCCCCAGCATTTT
TRBV7-2	TRBJ2-1	NA	TRBD2	CASSLRLAGDNEQFF	TGTGCCAGCAGCTTAAGGCTAGCGGGAGATAATGAGCAGTTCTTC
TRBV7-9	TRBJ2-5	NA	TRBD2	CASRGTSGISETQYF	TGTGCCAGCAGAGGGACTAGCGGGATTTCAGAGACCCAGTACTTC
TRBV7-9	TRBJ2-5	NA	TRBD1	CASRSIGTGGRAETQYF	TGTGCCAGCAGGTCAATCGGGACAGGGGGCCGGGCGGAGACCCAGTACTTC
TRBV9	TRBJ2-7	once	NA	CASSVGGQFRDEQYF	TGTGCCAGCAGCGTCGGCGGTCAGTTTCGGGACGAGCAGTACTTC
TRBV6-4	TRBJ2-1	once	NA	CASSDPPAVLPSYNEQFF	TGTGCCAGCAGTGACCCTCCAGCGGTCCTCCCCTCCTACAATGAGCAGTTCTTC
TRBV5-8	TRBJ1-1	NA	NA	CASRVDFREVANTEAFF	TGTGCCAGCAGGGTCGACTTCAGGGAAGTAGCGAACACTGAAGCTTTCTTT
TRBV2	TRBJ2-7	NA	NA	CASNLGGVGYEQYF	TGTGCCAGTAACCTAGGGGGAGTCGGCTACGAGCAGTACTTC
TRBV18	TRBJ1-4	few	NA	CASSLGQREKLFF	TGTGCCAGCTCACTCGGACAGCGTGAAAAACTGTTTTTT
TRBV5-1	TRBJ1-1	NA	NA	CASSLAALGGRWNTEAFF	TGCGCCAGCAGCTTGGCTGCGTTGGGGGGGAGATGGAACACTGAAGCTTTCTTT
TRBV6-5	TRBJ2-5	NA	NA	CASSLLQGGETQYF	TGTGCCAGCAGCCTCCTACAGGGCGGAGAGACCCAGTACTTC
TRBV29-1	TRBJ2-7	NA	TRBD1	CSVAIGGDEQYF	TGCAGCGTTGCGATAGGGGGCGACGAGCAGTACTTC
TRBV28	TRBJ1-3	few	NA	CASRIHGNTIYF	TGTGCCAGCAGAATACACGGAAACACCATATATTTT
TRBV29-1	TRBJ2-7	NA	NA	CSVETEAPTNLYEQYF	TGCAGCGTTGAAACGGAGGCCCCAACCAACCTCTACGAGCAGTACTTC
TRBV2	TRBJ2-7	NA	NA	CASSPGYEQYF	TGTGCCAGCAGCCCAGGGTACGAGCAGTACTTC
TRBV28	TRBJ2-5	NA	TRBD1	CASSPRTGETQYF	TGTGCCAGCAGTCCTCGGACAGGGGAGACCCAGTACTTC
TRBV28	TRBJ2-4	NA	NA	CASRSGGAKNIQYF	TGTGCCAGCCGCAGTGGAGGGGCCAAAAACATTCAGTACTTC
TRBV25-1	TRBJ1-5	NA	NA	CASSGLGDYSNQPQHF	TGTGCCAGCAGTGGATTAGGGGATTATAGCAATCAGCCCCAGCATTTT
TRBV6-1	TRBJ1-5	NA	NA	CASSEAGRNQPQHF	TGTGCCAGCAGTGAGGCGGGTAGAAATCAGCCCCAGCATTTT
TRBV5-1	TRBJ2-2	NA	TRBD2	CASSLERGGTGELFF	TGCGCCAGCAGCTTGGAGCGGGGGGGCACCGGGGAGCTGTTTTTT
TRBV28	TRBJ2-7	NA	TRBD1	CASSYRDSSSYEQYF	TGTGCCAGCAGTTATCGGGACAGCAGCTCCTACGAGCAGTACTTC
TRBV27	TRBJ2-3	NA	TRBD2	CASSLGLAGPDTQYF	TGTGCCAGCAGTTTGGGTCTAGCGGGTCCCGATACGCAGTATTTT
TRBV15	TRBJ1-4	NA	NA	CATSTGATNEKLFF	TGTGCCACCAGCACAGGTGCAACTAATGAAAAACTGTTTTTT
TRBV4-1	TRBJ2-7	NA	TRBD2	CASSQGLAQYEQYF	TGCGCCAGCAGCCAGGGACTAGCGCAGTACGAGCAGTACTTC
TRBV19	TRBJ2-7	NA	TRBD2	CASIPSGYEQYF	TGTGCCAGTATTCCTAGCGGCTACGAGCAGTACTTC
TRBV7-9	TRBJ2-3	NA	TRBD2	CASSPTGTSGPQSTDTQYF	TGTGCCAGCAGCCCAACCGGGACTAGCGGCCCCCAAAGCACAGATACGCAGTATTTT
TRBV7-8	TRBJ2-7	NA	NA	CASSEEGSYYEQYF	TGTGCCAGCAGCGAAGAGGGTTCCTACTACGAGCAGTACTTC
TRBV7-6	TRBJ2-1	NA	NA	CASSLDWAGLYNEQFF	TGTGCCAGCAGCTTAGACTGGGCAGGGCTATACAATGAGCAGTTCTTC
TRBV30	TRBJ2-5	NA	NA	CAWTRSGGIQETQYF	TGTGCCTGGACTCGTAGCGGAGGGATCCAAGAGACCCAGTACTTC
TRBV5-4	TRBJ2-1	NA	TRBD2	CASTSGLRTSGFNEQFF	TGTGCCAGCACCAGCGGCCTACGGACTAGCGGGTTCAATGAGCAGTTCTTC
TRBV28	TRBJ2-7	NA	TRBD1	CASSSGGTGSYEQYF	TGTGCCAGCAGCTCAGGCGGGACAGGGTCCTACGAGCAGTACTTC
TRBV7-8	TRBJ2-7	NA	TRBD2	CASSLFREGGGRTYYEQYF	TGTGCCAGCAGCTTATTTAGAGAGGGGGGCGGGAGGACCTACTACGAGCAGTACTTC
TRBV27	TRBJ2-7	NA	TRBD1	CASRRQGLDEQYF	TGTGCCAGCAGAAGACAGGGTTTGGACGAGCAGTACTTC
TRBV9	TRBJ2-7	NA	TRBD2	CASSSSSGRRSSEQYF	TGTGCCAGCAGCTCGTCAAGCGGGAGACGGTCGTCCGAGCAGTACTTC
TRBV7-2	TRBJ2-4	NA	TRBD1	CASSSGQKNIQYF	TGTGCCAGCAGCTCGGGACAGAAAAACATTCAGTACTTC